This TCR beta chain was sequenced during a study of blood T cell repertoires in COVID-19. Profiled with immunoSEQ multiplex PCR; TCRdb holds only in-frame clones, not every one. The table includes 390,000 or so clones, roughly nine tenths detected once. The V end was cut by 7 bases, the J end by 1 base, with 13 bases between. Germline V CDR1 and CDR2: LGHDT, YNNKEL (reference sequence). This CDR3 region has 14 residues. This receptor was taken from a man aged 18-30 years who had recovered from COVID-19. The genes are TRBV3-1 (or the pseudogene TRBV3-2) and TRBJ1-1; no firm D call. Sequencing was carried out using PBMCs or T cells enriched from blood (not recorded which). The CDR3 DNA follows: TGTGCCAGCACCTTGACCGGAGGGAACACTGAAGCTTTCTTT. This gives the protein CASTLTGGNTEAFF.